This record covers a single TCR beta chain. The germline CDR1 and CDR2 sequences are DFQATT and SNEGSKA (reference sequence). There are 11 residues in the CDR3. The V and J ends lost 6 bases and 5 bases, in that order; junction bases with no gene match: 1. These data belong to a study of technical replicates of blood from four donors. TCRdb's copy holds only in-frame clones and misses some; the assay was immunoSEQ multiplex PCR. The sample consists of approximately 65,000 clones, about 88% of them appearing once. The chain combines TRBV20-1 with TRBJ1-5; 7 positions agree with TRBD1. This receptor was obtained from a human donor in good health. Some clones in this sample may be carry-over from other donors' samples. Sequenced material: PBMCs. In nucleotides, the CDR3 is TGCAGTGCCCAGGGGGATCAGCCCCAGCATTTT. Translation: CSAQGDQPQHF.